Sequencing of this T cell receptor (beta chain) was carried out in a study of blood T cell repertoires in COVID-19. Germline values: CDR1 LNHDA, CDR2 SQIVND (reference sequence). V shed 5 bases, J shed 2 bases, and the junction held 4 bases outside the gene matches. The CDR3 is 14 amino acids. The table came from immunoSEQ multiplex PCR; TCRdb's copy has only in-frame clones and leaves some out. The sample shows fewer than 50,000 clones, around 81% of them seen only once. This TCR came from a man in his forties or fifties with active COVID-19. Sequenced input: peripheral blood. The chain has TRBV19 and TRBJ2-3; TRBD2 aligns across 7 bases. DNA of the CDR3: TGTGCCAGTAGTCACCGGGAGGCCACAGATACGCAGTATTTT. Translated: CASSHREATDTQYF.